The 3 T cell receptor beta chains below were found in one sample sequenced in a study of low-dose radiotherapy and immunotherapy resistance in tumors (dated by TCRdb to between 2021 and 2024). First-strand cDNA was synthesized using Superscript III and a set of TRAV- and TRBV-specific primers, so that both TCRalpha and TCRbeta chains were covered. TCRs were amplified for 20 to 25 PCR cycles with Phusion, using a constant-region primer paired with the adapter attached to the V primers. TCRdb reprocessed the public reads (quality trimming at Q25 with fastp, clone calling with MiXCR) and kept in-frame beta chains. Rows merge per CDR3 protein into single entries with the most common DNA and genes. Recorded for this sample are roughly 13,000 distinct CDR3 sequences; 60% of them occurred a single time. The top ten clones comprise approximately 8% of the sample. The origin of the receptors is a human donor with advanced metastatic prostate, ovarian, gallbladder or colorectal cancer (not recorded which). This table probably holds off-target reads from a library built for another chain.

The chain uses TRBV12-3 or TRBV12-4 and TRBJ1-5, with 7 positions matching TRBD1. The length of the CDR3 is 16 residues. Trimming removed 5 bases from V and 1 base from J; junction bases left unmatched: 8. This CDR3 is CASSPRQGLSNQPQHF. CDR3 sequence (DNA): TGTGCCAGCAGTCCCAGACAGGGTTTGAGCAATCAGCCCCAGCATTTT.

The chain carries TRBV7-2 and TRBJ1-2; TRBD1 matches at 9 bases. V shed 5 bases and J 8 bases; nucleotides not matched to a gene: 6. CDR1 is SGHTA, CDR2 FQGNSA, per germline. This CDR3 contains 13 residues. This chain's CDR3 is CASSQGQGGGYTF. The DNA of the CDR3 is TGTGCCAGCAGCCAGGGACAGGGAGGCGGCTACACCTTC.

The gene calls are TRBV18 and TRBJ1-2; D is unclear. The CDR3 has 14 residues. Trimming pared 3 bases from V and 2 bases from J, leaving 10 bases between. Germline loops: CDR1 KGHSH, CDR2 LQKENI. The CDR3 DNA reads as TGTGCCAGCTCACCCTTAGGTGAGAACTATGGCTACACCTTC. Protein product: CASSPLGENYGYTF.